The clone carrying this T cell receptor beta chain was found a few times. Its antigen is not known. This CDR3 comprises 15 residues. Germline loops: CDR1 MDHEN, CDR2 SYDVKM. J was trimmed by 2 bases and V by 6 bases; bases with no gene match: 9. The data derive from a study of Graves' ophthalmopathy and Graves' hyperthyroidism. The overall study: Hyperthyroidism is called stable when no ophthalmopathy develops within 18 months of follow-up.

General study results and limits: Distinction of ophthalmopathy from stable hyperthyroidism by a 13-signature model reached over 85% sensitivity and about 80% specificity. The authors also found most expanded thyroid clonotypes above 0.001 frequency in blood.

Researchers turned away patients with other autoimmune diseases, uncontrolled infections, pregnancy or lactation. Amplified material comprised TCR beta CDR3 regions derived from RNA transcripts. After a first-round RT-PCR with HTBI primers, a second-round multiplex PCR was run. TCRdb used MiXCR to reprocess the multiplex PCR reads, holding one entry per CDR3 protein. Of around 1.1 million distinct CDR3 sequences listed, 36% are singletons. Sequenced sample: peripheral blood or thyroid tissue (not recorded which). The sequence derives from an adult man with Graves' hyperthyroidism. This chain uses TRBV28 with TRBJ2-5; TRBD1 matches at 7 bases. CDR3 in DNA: TGTGCCAGCAGGGGGAGCAGGGGGTATCAAGAGACCCAGTACTTC. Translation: CASRGSRGYQETQYF.